This TCR beta chain was found in a study of T cells in Graves' hyperthyroidism and ophthalmopathy. The wider study: Specimen type is peripheral blood, collected at initial diagnosis prior to any treatment.

Amplified TCR beta CDR3 regions derived from RNA transcripts. The TCR CDR3 was amplified in a first-round RT-PCR using the HTBI primer set. TCRdb redid the calling of the multiplex PCR reads with MiXCR, one entry per CDR3 protein. The data hold a few hundred thousand distinct CDR3 sequences, with about 15% observed a single time. Disease duration was under 3 months in the ophthalmopathy patients, who also had a Clinical Activity Score of at least 3 and a NOSPECS grade of at least 4. Clinical symptoms, serum thyroxine and TRAb, thyroid ultrasound and orbital computed tomography were used for the diagnoses. PBMCs were sourced from approximately 10 ml fresh peripheral blood. The sequence was obtained from a woman aged 25 to 39 with Graves' ophthalmopathy. The specimen sequenced was blood.

CDR3 DNA sequence: TGTGCCAGCAGCTTCCGGGTCGTGAATTCACCCCTCCACTTT. Translated: CASSFRVVNSPLHF. The chain carries TRBV11-1 and TRBJ1-6; D gene ambiguous. V gave up 3 bases and J gave up 7 bases, with 10 bases separating them. There are 14 residues in the CDR3. CDR1 is SGHAT, CDR2 FQDESV, per germline (reference sequence).